Below are 25 T cell receptor beta chains sequenced from a single sample in a study of response to subunit inactivated influenza vaccine. TCRdb recomputed calls from the RT-PCR reads with MiXCR, one row per CDR3 protein. The table has about 180,000 distinct CDR3 sequences, approximately 9.2% seen once. The specimen comprised non-naive T cells sorted from PBMCs, sampled on the day of vaccination. The receptor set was obtained from a middle-aged man who received an inactivated influenza vaccine.

This clonotype has a handful of counts. The CDR3 loop reads CASNIKGPWGTGELFF. The CDR3 DNA reads TGTGCCAGCAATATTAAGGGCCCCTGGGGCACCGGGGAGCTGTTTTTT. The genes are TRBV6-1 and TRBJ2-2; the D is unclear. CDR1 MNHNS and CDR2 SASEGT come from the germline V gene. The V gene lost 7 bases and the J gene lost 4 bases, with 19 bases spanning the gap. The CDR3 loop spans 16 amino acids.

This clonotype was counted between two and nine times. The chain is built from TRBV10-3 and TRBJ2-1; D unclear. Trimming stripped 2 bases from V and 10 bases from J, with 12 bases between. Per the germline V gene, CDR1 is ENHRY and CDR2 is SYGVKD. The CDR3 spans 13 residues. The CDR3 protein is CAISETQQAEQFF. The CDR3 coding sequence is TGTGCCATCAGTGAGACACAGCAGGCCGAGCAGTTCTTC.

This clonotype was seen repeatedly, ten times or more. The CDR3 region has the DNA TGCGCCAGCAGCTTGGAAAGGGGGCGGAATGGCTACACCTTC. As protein: CASSLERGRNGYTF. This chain uses TRBV5-1 with TRBJ1-2; 7 bases match TRBD1. Germline-derived CDR1 and CDR2 are SGHRS and YFSETQ. The CDR3 runs to 14 residues. Trimming removed 0 bases from V and 6 bases from J; junction bases left unmatched: 5.

The chain employs TRBV11-1 and TRBJ2-1; D gene uncertain. Germline lookup yields CDR1 SGHAT and CDR2 FQDESV (reference sequence). Trimming stripped 0 bases from V and 9 bases from J, with 9 bases between. The CDR3 runs to 13 residues. The CDR3 coding sequence is TGTGCCAGCAGCTTAGCTGGGCTTGGTGAGCAGTTCTTC. It specifies CASSLAGLGEQFF.

The chain uses TRBV4-3 and TRBJ1-6; D is undetermined. This CDR3 spans 14 amino acids. In germline, CDR1 is LGHNA, CDR2 YSLEER. Trimming shortened V by 0 bases and J by 6 bases, and 6 bases separated the two germline ends. The CDR3 region is CASSQDPLNSPLHF. The CDR3 DNA sequence: TGCGCCAGCAGCCAAGACCCGCTTAATTCACCCCTCCACTTT.

This clonotype was seen more than once but under ten times. The DNA for the CDR3 is TGTGCCAGCAGCGGGGGGACAGCCAAGAATGAAAAACTGTTTTTT. It yields the protein CASSGGTAKNEKLFF. The chain employs TRBV9 and TRBJ1-4; 7 bases line up with TRBD1. The CDR3 spans 15 residues. The germline V gene has CDR1 SGDLS and CDR2 YYNGEE. Losses at the gene ends were 3 bases for V and 5 bases for J; bases not matched to a gene: 7.

This clonotype was seen repeatedly, ten times or more. The chain recombines TRBV29-1 with TRBJ2-3; 7 nucleotides agree with TRBD1. The CDR3 runs to 15 residues. Germline loops: CDR1 SQVTM, CDR2 ANQGSEA. V lost 5 bases, J lost 2 bases, and 10 bases stayed unmatched. CDR3 loop: CSVRAGTAHTDTQYF. CDR3 nucleotides: TGCAGCGTTAGGGCAGGGACAGCACACACAGATACGCAGTATTTT.

As concerns this clonotype: The junction differs from germline at one of its ends, possibly a read error. The chain employs TRBV27 and TRBJ2-5; TRBD2 might be the D (6 bases). Germline V gives CDR1 MNHEY, CDR2 SMNVEV (reference sequence). The CDR3 consists of 14 residues. Here the CDR3 reads CASSFSRGLEAQYF. In DNA, the CDR3 is TGTGCCAGCAGTTTTTCGCGGGGCCTAGAGGCCCAGTACTTC.

This chain links TRBV20-1 with TRBJ2-3, with a tentative D call TRBD2 (7 bases). CDR1 is DFQATT, CDR2 SNEGSKA, per germline (reference sequence). Trimming pared 3 bases from V and 5 bases from J, leaving 15 bases between. The CDR3 consists of 14 residues. The CDR3 loop reads CSASSGGPLDTQYF. As DNA, the CDR3 is TGCAGTGCTAGCTCCGGGGGGCCTTTAGATACGCAGTATTTT.

This clonotype was counted between two and nine times. The chain uses TRBV20-1 and TRBJ2-7, with D perhaps TRBD2 (7 bases). CDR3 length: 13 residues. Germline CDR1 and CDR2: DFQATT and SNEGSKA (reference sequence). Trimming removed 8 bases from V and 2 bases from J, with 16 bases in between. CDR3 in amino acids: CSPRGAVTYEQYF. The CDR3 DNA is TGCAGTCCACGGGGGGCCGTGACCTACGAGCAGTACTTC.

In this sample, this clonotype turned up many times. The rearrangement joins TRBV20-1 to TRBJ1-4; D gene unclear. The CDR3 is 13 residues long. Between the trimmed V and J ends, which lost 6 bases and 4 bases, there was a span of 12 bases. The germline gives CDR1 DFQATT, CDR2 SNEGSKA (reference sequence). CDR3 residues: CSAQADGNEKLFF. The CDR3, as DNA: TGCAGTGCCCAAGCGGACGGTAATGAAAAACTGTTTTTT.

This clonotype showed up many times. The rearrangement uses TRBV20-1 and TRBJ2-1, with 8 bases aligning to TRBD2. CDR1 DFQATT and CDR2 SNEGSKA come from the germline V gene (reference sequence). The ends lost 3 bases at V and 4 bases at J; junction bases unmatched: 5. The CDR3 runs 14 residues. The CDR3 reads CSARLAGPYNEQFF. The CDR3 region has the DNA TGCAGTGCTAGGTTAGCGGGACCTTACAATGAGCAGTTCTTC.

This chain uses TRBV5-5 with TRBJ2-5; 8 nucleotides agree with TRBD2. CDR3 length: 13 residues. V trimming: 0 bases; J trimming: 6 bases; junction bases outside the gene matches: 1. CDR1 is SGHKS and CDR2 is YYEKEE in the germline V gene (reference sequence). CDR3 residues: CASSLAGGKTQYF. The CDR3 bases are TGTGCCAGCAGCTTGGCGGGGGGGAAGACCCAGTACTTC.

This clonotype was seen ten or more times. The chain links TRBV24-1 to TRBJ2-1; D uncertain. Germline CDR1 reads KGHDR; CDR2 reads SFDVKD. V lost 5 bases and J 0 bases, leaving 4 bases between the germline ends. The CDR3 has 13 residues. Here the CDR3 DNA reads TGTGCCACCAGTGGGGGCTCCTACAATGAGCAGTTCTTC. Its protein product is CATSGGSYNEQFF.

This clonotype was seen only a few times. The chain has TRBV2 and TRBJ2-1; no definite D call. Germline V gene sequence: CDR1 SNHLY, CDR2 FYNNEI. CDR3 size: 13 residues. The V end lost 1 base, the J end lost 9 bases, and 10 bases lay between the germline ends. The CDR3 region has the DNA TGTGCCAGCAGTGAAGGTTCCTGGGGTGAGCAGTTCTTC. This gives the protein CASSEGSWGEQFF.

This chain uses TRBV12-5 with TRBJ2-2, with 7 positions matching TRBD2. The trim removed 2 bases at V and 7 bases at J, leaving 7 bases unmatched. Germline values: CDR1 LGHNT, CDR2 FRNRAP. The CDR3 is 15 amino acids. The CDR3 sequence: CASGLSTGGYGELFF. In nucleotides, the CDR3 is TGTGCTAGTGGTTTGTCAACGGGAGGTTACGGGGAGCTGTTTTTT. Complete variable domain (other parts from reference TRBV12-5 and TRBJ2-2): DARVTQTPRHKVTEMGQEVTMRCQPILGHNTVFWYRQTMMQGLELLAYFRNRAPLDDSGMPKDRFSAEMPDATLATLKIQPSEPRDSAVYFCASGLSTGGYGELFFGEGSRLTVL.

The chain couples TRBV11-2 to TRBJ2-1, with 8 positions matching TRBD2. This CDR3 contains 15 residues. The V gene's germline CDR1 is SGHAT and CDR2 FQNNGV. V shed 1 base, J shed 4 bases, and the junction held 3 bases outside the gene matches. The CDR3 sequence is CASSLGASGYNEQFF. The CDR3, as DNA: TGTGCCAGCAGCTTAGGGGCTAGCGGGTACAATGAGCAGTTCTTC.

In its sample, this clonotype was seen a few times. CDR3 DNA: TGTGCCAGCAGCCTGACAGTAATCTCTGGAAACACCATATATTTT. Its translation: CASSLTVISGNTIYF. The rearrangement links TRBV12-3 or TRBV12-4 to TRBJ1-3; D might be TRBD1 (5 bases). The V and J ends lost 6 bases and 0 bases respectively, with 12 bases between them. This CDR3 has 15 residues.

This clonotype was seen more than once but under ten times. The chain has TRBV20-1 and TRBJ1-6; 7 bases align to TRBD1. CDR1 is DFQATT, CDR2 SNEGSKA, per germline (reference sequence). Trimming removed 6 bases from V and 8 bases from J; junction bases left unmatched: 13. The CDR3 consists of 15 residues. CDR3 region: CSATGGDSADSPLHF. DNA of the CDR3: TGCAGTGCCACGGGGGGGGACAGTGCCGATTCACCCCTCCACTTT.

This clonotype was counted between two and nine times. The CDR3 DNA reads as TGTGCCATCAGTGGACAGGGTATCTCCGAGCAGTACTTC. Its translation is CAISGQGISEQYF. The chain uses TRBV10-3 and TRBJ2-7; TRBD1 aligns across 7 bases. The germline CDR1 and CDR2 sequences are ENHRY and SYGVKD. With 4 bases clipped from V and 6 bases from J, the junction kept 6 bases outside the gene matches. The CDR3 extends over 13 amino acids.

This clonotype was seen ten or more times. The rearrangement links TRBV6-2 or TRBV6-3 to TRBJ2-1; 9 bases align to TRBD2. V dropped 4 bases and J dropped 2; count of bases not matched to a gene: 3. The CDR3 has 15 residues. Germline V gives CDR1 MNHEY, CDR2 SVGEGT. CDR3 amino acids: CASSSVAGAYNEQFF. The CDR3 DNA sequence: TGTGCCAGCAGTTCCGTAGCGGGAGCCTACAATGAGCAGTTCTTC.

This clonotype has just a few counts. This chain connects TRBV9 to TRBJ1-4, with D perhaps matching TRBD1 (6 bases). With 7 bases removed from V and 6 bases from J, the gap between germline ends came to 13 bases. The germline V gene encodes CDR1 SGDLS and CDR2 YYNGEE. The CDR3 is made up of 13 amino acids. In DNA, the CDR3 is TGTGCCAGCTCAGGGGTTGAGGATGAAAAACTGTTTTTT. Translation gives CASSGVEDEKLFF.

The sample holds a few counts of this clonotype. V gene TRBV5-1 combines with J gene TRBJ2-7; possible D gene TRBD2, 6 bases. CDR3 length equals 14 residues. V lost 4 bases and J 4 bases, leaving 15 bases between the germline ends. Germline CDR1 reads SGHRS; CDR2 reads YFSETQ. The CDR3 region is CASSRDSGLYEQYF. In DNA form, the CDR3 reads TGCGCCAGCAGCCGGGACTCAGGACTGTACGAGCAGTACTTC. The variable domain in full, completed from reference TRBV5-1 and TRBJ2-7, reads KAGVTQTPRYLIKTRGQQVTLSCSPISGHRSVSWYQQTPGQGLQFLFEYFSETQRNKGNFPGRFSGRQFSNSRSEMNVSTLELGDSALYLCASSRDSGLYEQYFGPGTRLTVT.

The chain links TRBV10-3 to TRBJ1-2, with TRBD1 matching 7 bases. The junction had 4 bases not matched to a gene; V was cut back by 6 bases and J by 3 bases. CDR3 length: 13 amino acids. Germline-derived CDR1 and CDR2 are ENHRY and SYGVKD. This CDR3 reads CAISRTGDYGYTF. The CDR3, as DNA: TGTGCCATCAGCCGAACAGGGGACTATGGCTACACCTTC.

There are many counts of this clonotype. The chain has TRBV12-3 or TRBV12-4 and TRBJ2-3, with 10 bases aligning to TRBD2. V lost 0 bases to trimming and J lost 0 bases; unmatched junction nucleotides: 6. This CDR3 has 18 residues. As DNA, the CDR3 is TGTGCCAGCAGTTTAGCCTCGGCTAGCGGGGGCAGCACAGATACGCAGTATTTT. Amino acids: CASSLASASGGSTDTQYF.